These 10 T cell receptor beta chains originate from one sample sequenced in a study of blood T cell repertoires in COVID-19. Some clones are missing from TCRdb's copy, which holds only in-frame ones; the method was immunoSEQ multiplex PCR. The table has fewer than 250,000 clones, 89% seen once. Material for sequencing was PBMCs or T cells enriched from blood (not recorded which). The receptor set was obtained from a woman between 18 and 29 years old who had recovered from COVID-19.

This chain uses TRBV5-1 with TRBJ2-5; 16 bases align to TRBD2. Germline V gene data show CDR1 as SGHRS and CDR2 as YFSETQ. CDR3 length: 17 amino acids. Unmatched junction bases numbered 4, after V lost 2 bases and J lost 3 bases. In nucleotides, the CDR3 is TGCGCCAGCAGCTTAGGGACTAGCGGGGGGGGCGAAGAGACCCAGTACTTC. As protein: CASSLGTSGGGEETQYF. Based on the CDR3 plus reference TRBV5-1 and TRBJ2-5, the full variable domain is KAGVTQTPRYLIKTRGQQVTLSCSPISGHRSVSWYQQTPGQGLQFLFEYFSETQRNKGNFPGRFSGRQFSNSRSEMNVSTLELGDSALYLCASSLGTSGGGEETQYFGPGTRLLVL.

CDR3 DNA sequence: TGTGCCAGCAGCCTGGTGCGAGGAGAGACCCAGTACTTC. This gives the protein CASSLVRGETQYF. The rearrangement links TRBV3-1 (or the pseudogene TRBV3-2) to TRBJ2-5; D not certain. The CDR3 has 13 residues. Trimming took 4 bases from V and 4 from J, leaving 10 bases between them. Germline values: CDR1 LGHDT, CDR2 YNNKEL (reference sequence).

The chain joins TRBV4-1 to TRBJ2-1; D may be TRBD1 (6 bases). The CDR3 totals 16 residues. The germline V and J ends were trimmed by 1 base and 7 bases, with 17 bases remaining between them. CDR1 is MGHRA and CDR2 is YSYEKL in the germline V gene. The CDR3 DNA sequence: TGCGCCAGCAGCCAAGGACACACAGGGTCGGGAAATGAGCAGTTCTTC. Translated: CASSQGHTGSGNEQFF.

This clone was counted a single time. The rearrangement links TRBV18 to TRBJ1-2; 10 bases agree with TRBD1. The J segment lost 6 bases and the V segment lost 1 base, leaving 8 bases of the junction unmatched. The CDR3 contains 16 residues. Germline V lookup: CDR1 KGHSH, CDR2 LQKENI. The CDR3, as DNA: TGTGCCAGCTCACCACGGGGGACAGGGGAGTCGGATGGCTACACCTTC. Its protein is CASSPRGTGESDGYTF.

The V call is TRBV25-1, the J call TRBJ2-7, with 7 bases aligning to TRBD1. Germline CDR1 is MGHDK and CDR2 is SYGVNS. The CDR3 runs to 14 residues. Unmatched junction bases numbered 4, after V lost 3 bases and J lost 2 bases. CDR3 in amino acids: CASSEWDRTYEQYF. DNA of the CDR3: TGTGCCAGCAGTGAGTGGGACAGAACCTACGAGCAGTACTTC.

The chain recombines TRBV24-1 with TRBJ1-2, with TRBD1 matching 7 bases. The CDR3 covers 13 residues. Trimming took 4 bases from V and 8 from J; bases not matched to a gene: 6. In germline, CDR1 is KGHDR, CDR2 SFDVKD. Here the CDR3 reads CATSETGKIGYTF. The CDR3 bases are TGTGCCACCAGTGAGACAGGGAAGATAGGCTACACCTTC.

With regard to this clone: This sample also contains other DNA sequences that code for the same CDR3. The V and J genes are TRBV27 and TRBJ1-1; D is unclear. V was shortened by 4 bases and J by 1 base, with 7 bases between the two germline ends. The CDR3 loop spans 13 amino acids. The germline gives CDR1 MNHEY, CDR2 SMNVEV (reference sequence). DNA of the CDR3: TGTGCCAGCAGTTACTCCCGGAACACTGAAGCTTTCTTT. Its translation: CASSYSRNTEAFF.

The chain links TRBV11-2 to TRBJ1-1, with D possibly being TRBD1 (6 bases). Germline CDR1 is SGHAT and CDR2 is FQNNGV. This CDR3 is 14 amino acids long. V shed 8 bases and J shed 3 bases, with 16 bases lying between them. CDR3 DNA sequence: TGTGCCAGCGCCATGGGAAGGGGGTACACTGAAGCTTTCTTT. Protein product: CASAMGRGYTEAFF.

There are a few counts of this clone. This chain uses TRBV7-9 with TRBJ1-4; D remains ambiguous. There are 16 residues in the CDR3. Germline CDR1 is SEHNR and CDR2 is FQNEAQ (reference sequence). The V end lost 1 base, the J end lost 4 bases, and 13 bases lay between the germline ends. CDR3 nucleotide sequence: TGTGCCAGCAGCTTAGGTGCCCTCGAGGGTAATGAAAAACTGTTTTTT. Translating it yields CASSLGALEGNEKLFF.

V usage is TRBV11-2 and J usage is TRBJ2-1; 7 bases align to TRBD1. Germline loops: CDR1 SGHAT, CDR2 FQNNGV. V lost 4 bases to trimming and J lost 4 bases; unmatched junction nucleotides: 10. CDR3 length: 16 amino acids. CDR3 loop: CASSSHRGPVYNEQFF. The CDR3 DNA is TGTGCCAGCAGCTCCCACAGGGGACCTGTTTACAATGAGCAGTTCTTC.